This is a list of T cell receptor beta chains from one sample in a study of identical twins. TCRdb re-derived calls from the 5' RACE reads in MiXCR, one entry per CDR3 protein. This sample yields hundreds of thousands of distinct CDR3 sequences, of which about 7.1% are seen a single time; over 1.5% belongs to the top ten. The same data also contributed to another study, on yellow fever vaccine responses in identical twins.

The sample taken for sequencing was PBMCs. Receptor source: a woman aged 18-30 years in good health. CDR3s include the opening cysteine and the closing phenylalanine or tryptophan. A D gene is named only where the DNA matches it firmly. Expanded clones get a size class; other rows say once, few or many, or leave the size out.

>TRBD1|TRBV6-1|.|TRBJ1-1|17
CASSAPQGANMNTEAFF
TGTGCCAGCAGCGCGCCACAGGGGGCAAACATGAACACTGAAGCTTTCTTT
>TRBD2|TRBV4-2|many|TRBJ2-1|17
CASSLWTSGSSYNEQFF
TGTGCCAGCAGCCTCTGGACTAGCGGGAGCTCCTACAATGAGCAGTTCTTC
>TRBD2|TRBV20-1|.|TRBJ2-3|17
CCAPGGLAGGPVDTQYF
TGCTGTGCCCCTGGGGGGCTAGCGGGGGGCCCTGTAGATACGCAGTATTTT
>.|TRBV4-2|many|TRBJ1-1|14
CASSQDAANTEAFF
TGTGCCAGCAGCCAAGATGCAGCGAACACTGAAGCTTTCTTT
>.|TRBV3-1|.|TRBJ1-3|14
CASSQALAGNTIYF
TGTGCCAGCAGCCAAGCCCTGGCTGGAAACACCATATATTTT
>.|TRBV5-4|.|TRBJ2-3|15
CASSLPGKATDTQYF
TGTGCCAGCAGCCTCCCTGGGAAAGCAACAGATACGCAGTATTTT
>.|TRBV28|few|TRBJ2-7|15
CASSRGLGGDYEQYF
TGTGCCAGCAGCCGGGGTTTGGGGGGAGACTACGAGCAGTACTTC
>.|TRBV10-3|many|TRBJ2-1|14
CAITDGSSYNEQFF
TGTGCCATAACGGACGGGAGCTCCTACAATGAGCAGTTCTTC
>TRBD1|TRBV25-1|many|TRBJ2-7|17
CASSHPTQLTGGYEQYF
TGTGCCAGCAGTCACCCGACGCAATTGACAGGGGGCTACGAGCAGTACTTC
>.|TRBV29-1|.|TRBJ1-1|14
CSAERQSGDTEAFF
TGCAGCGCGGAACGACAGTCTGGGGACACTGAAGCTTTCTTT
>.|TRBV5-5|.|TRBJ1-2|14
CASSLTGDYYGYTF
TGTGCCAGCAGCTTGACTGGGGACTACTATGGCTACACCTTC
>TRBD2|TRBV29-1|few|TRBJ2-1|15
CSVEGTSGTYNEQFF
TGCAGCGTTGAAGGGACTAGCGGAACTTACAATGAGCAGTTCTTC
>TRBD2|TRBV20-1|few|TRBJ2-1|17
CSAREILAGVRYNEQFF
TGCAGTGCTAGAGAGATTCTAGCGGGAGTCCGGTACAATGAGCAGTTCTTC
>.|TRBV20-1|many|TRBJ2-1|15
CSANPGDSPYNEQFF
TGCAGTGCTAACCCAGGGGACTCCCCCTACAATGAGCAGTTCTTC
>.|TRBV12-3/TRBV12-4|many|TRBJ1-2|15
CASSLMTGGDYGYTF
TGTGCCAGCAGTTTAATGACAGGAGGTGACTATGGCTACACCTTC
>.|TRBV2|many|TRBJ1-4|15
CASSEMARGNEKLFF
TGTGCCAGCAGTGAAATGGCTAGAGGCAATGAAAAACTGTTTTTT
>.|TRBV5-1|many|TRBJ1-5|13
CASSSGEGQPQHF
TGCGCCAGCAGCTCAGGGGAAGGTCAGCCCCAGCATTTT
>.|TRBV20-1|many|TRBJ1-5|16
CSARDRWAFGNQPQHF
TGCAGTGCTAGAGATCGGTGGGCCTTCGGCAATCAGCCCCAGCATTTT
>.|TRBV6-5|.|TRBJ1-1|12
CASSYISGKAFF
TGTGCCAGCAGTTACATTTCGGGGAAAGCTTTCTTT
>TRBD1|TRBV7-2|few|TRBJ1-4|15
CASSLNRGPGEKLFF
TGTGCCAGCAGCCTCAACAGGGGGCCGGGTGAAAAACTGTTTTTT
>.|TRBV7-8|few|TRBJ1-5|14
CASSLVGPHQPQHF
TGTGCCAGCAGCTTGGTAGGGCCCCATCAGCCCCAGCATTTT
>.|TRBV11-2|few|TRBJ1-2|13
CASSLDPGYGYTF
TGTGCCAGCAGCTTAGATCCAGGCTATGGCTACACCTTC
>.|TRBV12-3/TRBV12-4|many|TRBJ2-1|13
CASRQAGVNEQFF
TGTGCCAGCAGACAAGCCGGGGTCAATGAGCAGTTCTTC